This T cell receptor (beta chain) was documented in a study of CD8 T cells in Susac syndrome. RNA was extracted with the RNeasy kit, and a quantity of roughly 0.45 to 1 ug was reverse transcribed using random hexamers. TCRdb reprocessed the immunoSEQ multiplex PCR reads with MiXCR, giving one entry per CDR3 protein. The table has 120,000 or so distinct CDR3 sequences, over 85% seen once. This sequence was found in a human donor with Susac syndrome. Material: CD8+ T cells from PBMCs.

CDR3 region: CASSRDGSGANVLTF. The CDR3 DNA is TGTGCCAGCAGCCGGGACGGCTCTGGGGCCAACGTCCTGACTTTC. The rearrangement joins TRBV7-3 to TRBJ2-6, with D perhaps TRBD1 or TRBD2 (5 bases each). The CDR3 is 15 amino acids. The germline gives CDR1 SGHTA, CDR2 FQGTGA. V was cut by 5 bases and J by 0 bases, with 8 bases left in between.